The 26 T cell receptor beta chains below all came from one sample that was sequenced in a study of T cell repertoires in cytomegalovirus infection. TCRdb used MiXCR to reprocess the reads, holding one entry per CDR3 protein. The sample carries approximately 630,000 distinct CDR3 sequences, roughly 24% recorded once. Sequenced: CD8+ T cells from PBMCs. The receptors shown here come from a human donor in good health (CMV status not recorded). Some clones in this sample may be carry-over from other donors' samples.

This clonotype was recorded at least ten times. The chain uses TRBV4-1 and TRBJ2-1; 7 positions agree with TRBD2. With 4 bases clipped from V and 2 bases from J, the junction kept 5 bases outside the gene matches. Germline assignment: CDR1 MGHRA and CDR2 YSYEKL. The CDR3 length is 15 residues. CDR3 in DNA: TGCGCCAGCAGCCTGACGGCGGGGGCCTACAATGAGCAGTTCTTC. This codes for CASSLTAGAYNEQFF.

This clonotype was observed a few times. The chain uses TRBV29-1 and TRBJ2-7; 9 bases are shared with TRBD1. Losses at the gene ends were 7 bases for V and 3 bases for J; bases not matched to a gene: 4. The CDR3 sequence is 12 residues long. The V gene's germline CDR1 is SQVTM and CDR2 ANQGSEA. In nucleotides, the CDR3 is TGCAGCGCTTGGACAGGGGTCTACGAGCAGTACTTC. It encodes CSAWTGVYEQYF.

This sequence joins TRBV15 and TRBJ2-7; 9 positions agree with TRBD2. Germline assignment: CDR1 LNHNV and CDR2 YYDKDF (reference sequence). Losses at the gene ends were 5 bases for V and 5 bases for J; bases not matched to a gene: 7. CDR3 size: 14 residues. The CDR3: CATSDRTSDHEQYF. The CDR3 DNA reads TGTGCCACCAGCGACCGGACTAGCGACCACGAGCAGTACTTC.

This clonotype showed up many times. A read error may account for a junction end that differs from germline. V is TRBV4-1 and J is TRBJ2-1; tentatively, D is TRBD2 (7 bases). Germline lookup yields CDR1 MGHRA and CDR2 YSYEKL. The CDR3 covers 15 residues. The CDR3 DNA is TGTGCCAGCAGCTCTAGGGGGGGCCCCTACAATGAGCAGTTCTTC. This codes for CASSSRGGPYNEQFF.

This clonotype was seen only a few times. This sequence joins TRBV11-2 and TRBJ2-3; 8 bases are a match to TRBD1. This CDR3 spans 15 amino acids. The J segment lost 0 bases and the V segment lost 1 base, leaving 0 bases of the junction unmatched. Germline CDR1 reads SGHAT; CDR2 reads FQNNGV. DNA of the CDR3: TGTGCCAGCAGCTTAGGGGACAGGAGCACAGATACGCAGTATTTT. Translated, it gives CASSLGDRSTDTQYF. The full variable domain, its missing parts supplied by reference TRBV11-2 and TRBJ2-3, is EAGVAQSPRYKIIEKRQSVAFWCNPISGHATLYWYQQILGQGPKLLIQFQNNGVVDDSQLPKDRFSAERLKGVDSTLKIQPAKLEDSAVYLCASSLGDRSTDTQYFGPGTRLTVL.

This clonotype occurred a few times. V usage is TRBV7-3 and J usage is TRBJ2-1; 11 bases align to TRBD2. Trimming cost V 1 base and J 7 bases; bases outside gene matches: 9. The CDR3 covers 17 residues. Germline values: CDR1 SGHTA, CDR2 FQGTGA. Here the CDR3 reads CASSLMASGGQTNEQFF. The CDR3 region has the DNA TGTGCCAGCAGCTTAATGGCTAGCGGGGGGCAAACGAATGAGCAGTTCTTC.

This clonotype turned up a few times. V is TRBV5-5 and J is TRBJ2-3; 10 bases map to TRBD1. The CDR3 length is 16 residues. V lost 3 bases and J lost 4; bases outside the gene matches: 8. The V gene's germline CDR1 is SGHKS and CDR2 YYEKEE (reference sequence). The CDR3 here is CASSSNRDRGADTQYF. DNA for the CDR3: TGTGCCAGCAGCTCGAACCGGGACAGGGGTGCAGATACGCAGTATTTT.

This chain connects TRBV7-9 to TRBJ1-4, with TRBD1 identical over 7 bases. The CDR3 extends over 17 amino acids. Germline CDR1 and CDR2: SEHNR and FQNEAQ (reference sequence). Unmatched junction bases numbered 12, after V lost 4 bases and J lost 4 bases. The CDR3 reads CASSSDLDRDSNEKLFF. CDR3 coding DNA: TGTGCCAGCAGCTCAGATCTCGACCGGGACAGTAATGAAAAACTGTTTTTT.

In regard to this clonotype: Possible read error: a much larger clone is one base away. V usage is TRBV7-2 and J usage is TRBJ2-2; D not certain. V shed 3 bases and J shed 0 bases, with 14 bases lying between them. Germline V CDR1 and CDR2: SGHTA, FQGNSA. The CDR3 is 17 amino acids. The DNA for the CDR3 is TGTGCCAGCAGCTTCAAAGTGGTAATCGCGAACACCGGGGAGCTGTTTTTT. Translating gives CASSFKVVIANTGELFF.

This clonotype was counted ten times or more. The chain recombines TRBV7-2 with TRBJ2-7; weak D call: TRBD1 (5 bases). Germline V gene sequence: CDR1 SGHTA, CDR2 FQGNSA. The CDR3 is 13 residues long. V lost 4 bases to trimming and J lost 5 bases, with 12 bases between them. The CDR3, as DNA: TGTGCCAGCAGCTCCGACCAGGGTAACGAGCAGTACGTC. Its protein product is CASSSDQGNEQYV.

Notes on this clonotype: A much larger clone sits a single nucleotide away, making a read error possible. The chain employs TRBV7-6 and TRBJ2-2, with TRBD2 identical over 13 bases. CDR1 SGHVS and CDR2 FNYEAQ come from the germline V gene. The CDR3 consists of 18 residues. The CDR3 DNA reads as TGTGCCAGCAGCCTAGGACTAGCGGGGGCCCAATTCACCGAGGAGCTGTTTTTT. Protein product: CASSLGLAGAQFTEELFF.

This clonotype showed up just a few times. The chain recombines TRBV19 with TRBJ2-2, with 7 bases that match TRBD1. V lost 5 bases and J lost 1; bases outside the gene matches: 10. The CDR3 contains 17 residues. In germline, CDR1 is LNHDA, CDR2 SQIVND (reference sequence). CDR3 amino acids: CASSFPEGAWNTGELFF. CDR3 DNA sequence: TGTGCCAGTAGTTTTCCCGAGGGGGCTTGGAACACCGGGGAGCTGTTTTTT.

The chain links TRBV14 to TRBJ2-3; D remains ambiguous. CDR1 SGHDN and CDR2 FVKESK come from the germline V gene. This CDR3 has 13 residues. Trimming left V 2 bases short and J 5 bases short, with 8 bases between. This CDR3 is CASSQHGRDTQYF. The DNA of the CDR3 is TGTGCCAGCAGCCAACACGGCAGAGATACGCAGTATTTT.

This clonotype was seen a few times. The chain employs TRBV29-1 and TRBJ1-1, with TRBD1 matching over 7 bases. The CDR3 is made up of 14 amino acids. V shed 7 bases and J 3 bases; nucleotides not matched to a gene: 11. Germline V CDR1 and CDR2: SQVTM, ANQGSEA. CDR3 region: CSGYRGSSDTEAFF. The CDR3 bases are TGCAGCGGGTACAGGGGATCGTCGGACACTGAAGCTTTCTTT. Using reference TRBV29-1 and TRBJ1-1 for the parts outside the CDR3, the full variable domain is SAVISQKPSRDICQRGTSLTIQCQVDSQVTMMFWYRQQPGQSLTLIATANQGSEATYESGFVIDKFPISRPNLTFSTLTVSNMSPEDSSIYLCSGYRGSSDTEAFFGQGTRLTVV.

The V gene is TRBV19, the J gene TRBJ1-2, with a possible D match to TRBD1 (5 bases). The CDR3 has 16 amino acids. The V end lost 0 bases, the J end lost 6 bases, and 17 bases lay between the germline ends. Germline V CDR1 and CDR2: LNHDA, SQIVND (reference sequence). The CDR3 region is CASSIDLAGRLHGYTF. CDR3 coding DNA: TGTGCCAGTAGTATAGATCTTGCAGGGCGACTTCATGGCTACACCTTC.

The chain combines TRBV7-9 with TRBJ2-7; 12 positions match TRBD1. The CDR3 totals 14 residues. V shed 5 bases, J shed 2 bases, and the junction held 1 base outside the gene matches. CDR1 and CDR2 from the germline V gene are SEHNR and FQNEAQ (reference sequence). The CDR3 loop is CASSGTGGPYEQYF. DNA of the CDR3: TGTGCCAGCAGCGGGACAGGGGGCCCCTACGAGCAGTACTTC.

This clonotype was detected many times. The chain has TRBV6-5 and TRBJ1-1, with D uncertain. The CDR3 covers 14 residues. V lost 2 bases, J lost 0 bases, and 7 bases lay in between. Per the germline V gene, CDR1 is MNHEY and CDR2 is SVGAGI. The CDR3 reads CASSYEGMNTEAFF. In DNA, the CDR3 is TGTGCCAGCAGTTACGAGGGCATGAACACTGAAGCTTTCTTT.

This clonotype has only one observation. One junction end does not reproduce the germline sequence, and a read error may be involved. CDR3 amino acids: CAKDSNTGVLFF. CDR3 nucleotides: TGTGCCAAAGACAGCAACACCGGGGTGCTGTTTTTT. V is TRBV2 and J is TRBJ2-2; D may correspond to TRBD1 or TRBD2 (5 bases each). This CDR3 has 12 amino acids. From germline, CDR1 is SNHLY and CDR2 FYNNEI.

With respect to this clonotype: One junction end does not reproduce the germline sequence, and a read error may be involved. As DNA, the CDR3 is TGCGCCAGCAGCCAAGATTGGGGTAGCAATCAGTCCCAGCATTTT. Residues: CASSQDWGSNQSQHF. This chain connects TRBV4-1 to TRBJ1-5; unclear D gene. Germline V gene data show CDR1 as MGHRA and CDR2 as YSYEKL. This CDR3 contains 15 residues.

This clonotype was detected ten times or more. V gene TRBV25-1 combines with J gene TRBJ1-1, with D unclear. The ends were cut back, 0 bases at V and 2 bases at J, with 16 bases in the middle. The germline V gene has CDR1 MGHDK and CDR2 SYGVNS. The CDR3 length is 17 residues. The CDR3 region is CASSEYTTGQHNTEAFF. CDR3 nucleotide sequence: TGTGCCAGCAGTGAATACACAACCGGCCAGCATAACACTGAAGCTTTCTTT.

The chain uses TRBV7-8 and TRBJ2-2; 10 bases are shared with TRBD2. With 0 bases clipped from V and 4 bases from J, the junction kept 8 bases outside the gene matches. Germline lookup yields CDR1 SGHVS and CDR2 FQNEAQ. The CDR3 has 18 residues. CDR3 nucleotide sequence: TGTGCCAGCAGCTTAGCGATAATAGCGGGGGGAGGCACCGGGGAGCTGTTTTTT. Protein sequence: CASSLAIIAGGGTGELFF.

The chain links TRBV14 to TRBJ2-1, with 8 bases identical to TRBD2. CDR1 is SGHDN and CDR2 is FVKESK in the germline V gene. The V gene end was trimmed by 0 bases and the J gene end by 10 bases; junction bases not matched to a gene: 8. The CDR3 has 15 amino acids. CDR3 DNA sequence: TGTGCCAGCAGCCAAGATGTGGTCGGGGGGGACGAGCAGTTCTTC. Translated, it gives CASSQDVVGGDEQFF.

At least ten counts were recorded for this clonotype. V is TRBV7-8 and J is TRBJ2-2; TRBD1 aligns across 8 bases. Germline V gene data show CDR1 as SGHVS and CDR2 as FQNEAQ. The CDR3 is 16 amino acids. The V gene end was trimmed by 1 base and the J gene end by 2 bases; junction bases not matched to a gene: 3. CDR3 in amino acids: CASSLVGQGNTGELFF. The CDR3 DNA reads TGTGCCAGCAGCTTAGTCGGACAGGGAAACACCGGGGAGCTGTTTTTT.

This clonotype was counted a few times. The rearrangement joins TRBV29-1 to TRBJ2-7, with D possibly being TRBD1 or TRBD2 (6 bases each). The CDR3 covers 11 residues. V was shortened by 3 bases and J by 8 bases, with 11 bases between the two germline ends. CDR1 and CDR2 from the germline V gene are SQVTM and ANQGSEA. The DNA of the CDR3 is TGCAGCGTTGAGTTGGGGGGCAAGCAGTACGTC. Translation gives CSVELGGKQYV.

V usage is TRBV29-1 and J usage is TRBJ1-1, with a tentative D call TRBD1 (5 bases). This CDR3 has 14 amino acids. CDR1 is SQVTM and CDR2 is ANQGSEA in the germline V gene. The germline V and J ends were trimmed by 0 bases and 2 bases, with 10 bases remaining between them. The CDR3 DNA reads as TGCAGCGTTGAAGATCAGGGATATAACACTGAAGCTTTCTTT. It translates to CSVEDQGYNTEAFF. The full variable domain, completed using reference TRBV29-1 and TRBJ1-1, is SAVISQKPSRDICQRGTSLTIQCQVDSQVTMMFWYRQQPGQSLTLIATANQGSEATYESGFVIDKFPISRPNLTFSTLTVSNMSPEDSSIYLCSVEDQGYNTEAFFGQGTRLTVV.

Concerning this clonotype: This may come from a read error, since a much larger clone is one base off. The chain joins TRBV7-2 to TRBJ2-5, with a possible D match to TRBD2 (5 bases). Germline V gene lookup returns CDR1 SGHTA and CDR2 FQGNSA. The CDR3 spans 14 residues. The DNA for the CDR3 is TGTGTCAGCAGCCAATCCCTGGGAGAGGAGACCCAGTACTTC. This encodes CVSSQSLGEETQYF.